This record looks at one TCR beta chain sequence and its context. The identical CDR3 is also encoded by other nucleotide sequences in the sample. The sample originates from a study of shared clonotypes between healthy human individuals. TCRdb's copy holds only in-frame clones and misses some; the assay was immunoSEQ multiplex PCR. The data hold 850,000 to 1,200,000 clones, with about 75% observed a single time. This CDR3 contains 13 residues. After removal of 0 bases from V and 4 bases from J, the junction contained 0 bases not matched to a gene. The V gene's germline CDR1 is SGHRS and CDR2 YFSETQ. The origin of this receptor is a man younger than 35 in good health. The specimen was memory CD4+ T cells sorted from blood. Subset of the sample: CD45RA-negative fraction. V and J are TRBV5-1 and TRBJ2-5; 7 bases fit TRBD1. The CDR3: CASSLGTGETQYF. CDR3 in DNA: TGCGCCAGCAGCTTGGGGACAGGAGAGACCCAGTACTTC.